These 23 T cell receptor beta chains were all obtained from the same sample, sequenced in a study of response to subunit inactivated influenza vaccine. TCRdb itself ran the RT-PCR reads through MiXCR, one entry per CDR3 protein. Of more than 550,000 distinct CDR3 sequences in the sample, about 10% were seen once. This sample was shared with a second study, whose subject was T cells expressing NK-cell markers. As that study records: 5'RACE template switching with UMIs generated TCR beta cDNA.

Source: PBMCs from blood, taken on the day of vaccination. Receptors originate from a middle-aged man who received an inactivated influenza vaccine.

This clonotype has ten or more counts. This chain connects TRBV11-2 to TRBJ2-1; D not resolved. There are 14 residues in the CDR3. The germline V gene has CDR1 SGHAT and CDR2 FQNNGV. The V and J ends lost 5 bases and 5 bases respectively, with 13 bases between them. The CDR3 protein is CASSPGRGHNEQFF. The CDR3 bases are TGTGCCAGCAGCCCCGGGCGCGGCCACAATGAGCAGTTCTTC.

There are many counts of this clonotype. The chain is built from TRBV29-1 and TRBJ2-5, with 8 bases lining up with TRBD1. V trimming: 6 bases; J trimming: 4 bases; junction bases outside the gene matches: 1. The length of the CDR3 is 11 residues. Germline loops: CDR1 SQVTM, CDR2 ANQGSEA. The CDR3 sequence is CSVGQGETQYF. Written as DNA, the CDR3 is TGCAGCGTAGGACAGGGAGAGACCCAGTACTTC.

The V call is TRBV6-5, the J call TRBJ2-1; perhaps TRBD1 as D (6 bases). The germline gives CDR1 MNHEY, CDR2 SVGAGI. The V and J ends lost 2 bases and 5 bases respectively, with 13 bases between them. This CDR3 contains 15 residues. The CDR3 loop is CASSYLVRGDNEQFF. Here the CDR3 DNA reads TGTGCCAGCAGTTACCTCGTCAGGGGCGACAATGAGCAGTTCTTC.

This clonotype was seen a few times. The rearrangement joins TRBV9 to TRBJ2-3; 7 bases are shared with TRBD1. Germline lookup yields CDR1 SGDLS and CDR2 YYNGEE. V dropped 0 bases and J dropped 9; count of bases not matched to a gene: 7. This CDR3 is built from 14 residues. The CDR3 nucleotides are TGTGCCAGCAGCGTAGATATTCTGGGACAGACGCAGTATTTT. Its protein is CASSVDILGQTQYF.

This clonotype came up a few times. The chain is built from TRBV7-8 and TRBJ2-1; 14 bases are a match to TRBD2. The length of the CDR3 is 16 residues. Trimming took 6 bases from V and 5 from J; bases not matched to a gene: 6. Germline V gene lookup returns CDR1 SGHVS and CDR2 FQNEAQ. CDR3 in DNA: TGTGCCAGCAGGGATCGGACTAGCGGGAGGAACAATGAGCAGTTCTTC. Its translation is CASRDRTSGRNNEQFF.

This clonotype has ten or more counts. J is TRBJ2-3 and V is TRBV5-6, with 8 bases aligning to TRBD2. This CDR3 spans 14 amino acids. V lost 7 bases to trimming and J lost 3 bases; unmatched junction nucleotides: 7. The germline gives CDR1 SGHDT, CDR2 YYEEEE. The CDR3 DNA reads as TGTGCCAGCGGAGTACCGGGGGGGACAGATACGCAGTATTTT. It yields the protein CASGVPGGTDTQYF.

The chain recombines TRBV9 with TRBJ2-1, with 14 bases lining up with TRBD2. This CDR3 spans 16 amino acids. The trim removed 4 bases at V and 9 bases at J, leaving 9 bases unmatched. The germline gives CDR1 SGDLS, CDR2 YYNGEE. Written as DNA, the CDR3 is TGTGCCAGCAGCTCTACCCTTGGACTAGCGGGAGGTGAGCAGTTCTTC. Translated: CASSSTLGLAGGEQFF.

This clonotype occurred a few times. The chain carries TRBV7-2 and TRBJ1-2; 7 bases fit TRBD1. V shed 3 bases, J shed 4 bases, and the junction held 8 bases outside the gene matches. Germline V lookup: CDR1 SGHTA, CDR2 FQGNSA. This CDR3 is 15 amino acids long. CDR3 residues: CASSFLATGSYGYTF. The CDR3 bases are TGTGCCAGCAGCTTTCTCGCGACAGGGAGCTATGGCTACACCTTC.

This clonotype was seen a handful of times. The rearrangement joins TRBV7-2 to TRBJ2-7; D unclear. V was pared by 0 bases and J by 4 bases, with 10 bases between. This CDR3 is built from 14 residues. CDR1 is SGHTA and CDR2 is FQGNSA in the germline V gene. The CDR3 nucleotides are TGTGCCAGCAGCTTAGCCGCAGCTACTTACGAGCAGTACTTC. Translated, it gives CASSLAAATYEQYF.

This clonotype was found a few times. The genes are TRBV20-1 and TRBJ2-1; TRBD2 aligns across 7 bases. This CDR3 has 20 residues. Germline V lookup: CDR1 DFQATT, CDR2 SNEGSKA (reference sequence). Trimming at V came to 0 bases and at J to 2 bases, leaving 19 bases not matched to a gene. This chain's CDR3 is CSARDSSTREWVIAYNEQFF. CDR3 nucleotide sequence: TGCAGTGCTAGAGATAGTTCGACGCGGGAGTGGGTAATAGCCTACAATGAGCAGTTCTTC.

The V and J genes are TRBV20-1 and TRBJ2-1, with 7 bases lining up with TRBD2. The CDR3 sequence is 15 residues long. Germline loops: CDR1 DFQATT, CDR2 SNEGSKA (reference sequence). Trimming took 0 bases from V and 3 from J; bases not matched to a gene: 5. CDR3 coding DNA: TGCAGTGCTAGAGATCCTAGCGGTGACTACAATGAGCAGTTCTTC. Encoded protein: CSARDPSGDYNEQFF.

This clonotype was counted only a few times. This chain joins TRBV12-3 or TRBV12-4 and TRBJ2-7, with TRBD1 as a possible D gene (6 bases). With 0 bases removed from V and 3 bases from J, the gap between germline ends came to 15 bases. This CDR3 is built from 16 residues. The CDR3 coding sequence is TGTGCCAGCAGTTTAGCCGGGGCAGGGGTTCGCTACGAGCAGTACTTC. Amino acids: CASSLAGAGVRYEQYF.

In this sample, this clonotype turned up a few times. The CDR3 loop reads CATTTRSSYEQYF. CDR3 bases: TGTGCCACCACGACAAGGAGCTCCTACGAGCAGTACTTC. The V gene is TRBV25-1, the J gene TRBJ2-7; D not certain. Germline loops: CDR1 MGHDK, CDR2 SYGVNS. This CDR3 contains 13 residues. The V gene lost 10 bases and the J gene lost 0 bases, with 13 bases spanning the gap.

This clonotype turned up a few times. V usage is TRBV6-2 or TRBV6-3 and J usage is TRBJ2-5, with 9 bases matching TRBD2. The CDR3 spans 14 residues. V lost 7 bases to trimming and J lost 4 bases; unmatched junction nucleotides: 7. Germline V lookup: CDR1 MNHEY, CDR2 SVGEGT. CDR3 sequence (DNA): TGTGCCAGCACGGGACTAGCTCGGGGAGAGACCCAGTACTTC. Amino acids: CASTGLARGETQYF.

This clonotype was seen a handful of times. The genes are TRBV5-1 and TRBJ2-7, with D unresolved. The CDR3 covers 14 residues. In germline, CDR1 is SGHRS, CDR2 YFSETQ. Trimming cost V 0 bases and J 3 bases, with 10 bases left between them. The CDR3 reads CASSLEVIGYEQYF. CDR3 bases: TGCGCCAGCAGCTTGGAGGTTATCGGCTACGAGCAGTACTTC.

The rearrangement joins TRBV6-2 or TRBV6-3 to TRBJ2-5, with 7 bases matching TRBD1. V trimming: 6 bases; J trimming: 3 bases; junction bases outside the gene matches: 4. Germline CDR1 and CDR2: MNHEY and SVGEGT. CDR3 length: 13 amino acids. The CDR3 loop reads CASRMTGKETQYF. The CDR3 nucleotides read TGTGCCAGCAGGATGACAGGGAAAGAGACCCAGTACTTC.

The chain is built from TRBV18 and TRBJ2-5; D uncertain. The V and J ends lost 0 bases and 5 bases respectively, with 10 bases between them. Germline V CDR1 and CDR2: KGHSH, LQKENI. The CDR3 loop spans 14 amino acids. In DNA, the CDR3 is TGTGCCAGCTCACCACCCGGGTTCGGGGAGACCCAGTACTTC. It specifies CASSPPGFGETQYF.

This clonotype was counted only a few times. The V call is TRBV29-1, the J call TRBJ1-6; D unclear. The CDR3 is 16 residues long. Germline CDR1 reads SQVTM; CDR2 reads ANQGSEA. V was cut by 7 bases and J by 0 bases, with 16 bases left in between. The chain's CDR3 is CSDGDGPTSYNSPLHF. The CDR3 nucleotides are TGCAGCGACGGGGATGGACCCACCTCCTATAATTCACCCCTCCACTTT.

The genes are TRBV2 and TRBJ2-1, with TRBD2 matching 7 bases. There are 12 residues in the CDR3. In germline, CDR1 is SNHLY, CDR2 FYNNEI. V shed 11 bases and J 9 bases; nucleotides not matched to a gene: 10. The CDR3 sequence: CARRIERGEQFF. CDR3 nucleotides: TGTGCCCGCCGGATTGAGCGGGGTGAGCAGTTCTTC.

This clonotype showed up just a few times. The chain employs TRBV5-1 and TRBJ2-5, with TRBD1 matching over 7 bases. Germline assignment: CDR1 SGHRS and CDR2 YFSETQ. This CDR3 contains 14 residues. With V trimmed by 2 bases and J by 1 base, 2 bases remained unmatched. CDR3 sequence: CASSFPGGQETQYF. The CDR3 DNA sequence: TGCGCCAGCAGCTTCCCAGGGGGCCAAGAGACCCAGTACTTC.

The genes are TRBV5-6 and TRBJ1-5; TRBD1 might be the D (5 bases). Germline CDR1 SGHDT, CDR2 YYEEEE. V lost 0 bases, J lost 5 bases, and 12 bases lay in between. The CDR3 has 15 residues. Here the CDR3 DNA reads TGTGCCAGCAGCTTGGGACCAGACAGCTATCAGCCCCAGCATTTT. Translating gives CASSLGPDSYQPQHF.

The chain employs TRBV6-2 or TRBV6-3 and TRBJ2-4, with 8 bases identical to TRBD1. Germline V lookup: CDR1 MNHEY, CDR2 SVGEGT. The CDR3 spans 16 residues. J was trimmed by 0 bases and V by 6 bases; bases with no gene match: 7. CDR3 nucleotides: TGTGCCAGCAGGGACAGGGTTTTACTAGCCAAAAACATTCAGTACTTC. This codes for CASRDRVLLAKNIQYF.

The CDR3 region is CASSPDGPLHQYF. CDR3 in DNA: TGTGCCAGCAGCCCGGATGGGCCCTTACATCAGTATTTT. The chain couples TRBV11-2 to TRBJ2-3; D not certain. Per the germline V gene, CDR1 is SGHAT and CDR2 is FQNNGV. There are 13 residues in the CDR3. Trimming pared 5 bases from V and 12 bases from J, leaving 18 bases between.